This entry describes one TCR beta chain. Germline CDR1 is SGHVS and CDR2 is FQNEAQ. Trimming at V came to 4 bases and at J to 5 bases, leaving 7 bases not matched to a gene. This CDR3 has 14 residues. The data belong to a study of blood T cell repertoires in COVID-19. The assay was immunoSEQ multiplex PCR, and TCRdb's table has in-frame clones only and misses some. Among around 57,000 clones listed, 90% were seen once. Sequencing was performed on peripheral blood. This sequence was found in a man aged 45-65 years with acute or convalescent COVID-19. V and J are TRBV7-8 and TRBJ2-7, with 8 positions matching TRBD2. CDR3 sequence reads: CASSSGLAFDEQYF. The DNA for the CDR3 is TGTGCCAGCAGCTCCGGACTAGCTTTCGACGAGCAGTACTTC.